This T cell receptor (beta chain) was documented in a study of cytotoxic CD8 clonotypes in ibrutinib-treated CLL. Study details: The group held approximately eleven relapsed/refractory and around 15 treatment-naive patients, with roughly 17 IGHV unmutated. Whole-study findings and limits: Higher circulating CD8+ T-cell counts strongly accompanied higher baseline clonality, above age-matched healthy donors. Shared public clonotypes were rare, and on treatment they either got smaller or stayed the same.

T cells were sequenced at a targeted depth of 1 in 200,000 to 1 in 1 million. The assay was immunoSEQ multiplex PCR, and TCRdb's table has in-frame clones only and misses some. The sample gives approximately 30,000 clones, around 63% of which show up once; approximately 50% is in the top ten. Germline lookup yields CDR1 SNHLY and CDR2 FYNNEI. Unmatched junction bases numbered 9, after V lost 7 bases and J lost 7 bases. There are 14 residues in the CDR3. Note on this clone: Its cognate antigen is unknown.

V usage is TRBV2 and J usage is TRBJ1-5; 8 bases line up with TRBD1. The TCR sequence derives from a human donor with chronic lymphocytic leukemia. This specimen was PBMCs, taken after 24 months of ibrutinib treatment. Written as DNA, the CDR3 is TGTGCCAGCACAGGAGGACAGGGAAACCAGCCCCAGCATTTT. It specifies CASTGGQGNQPQHF.